The rows below give T cell receptor beta chains drawn from one sample of a study of cytomegalovirus exposure and HLA in healthy donors. Only in-frame clones appear in the TCRdb table, and some are missing; sequencing was by immunoSEQ multiplex PCR. The repertoire consists of 100,000 to 150,000 clones, with roughly 74% occurring once and the leading ten covering around 4.2%. Sequenced: PBMCs. Receptors were obtained from a woman aged 45-65 years in good health and CMV-seropositive. Both conserved end residues are part of each CDR3. Each record gives: V gene, clone size, D gene, J gene, CDR3 protein, CDR3 DNA. A D gene is named only where the DNA matches it firmly. Part of the rows lack a size; the others show once, few, many or a class for expanded clones.

v_call: TRBV9; clone_size: few; d_call: -; j_call: TRBJ2-7; cdr3_aa: CASSVGGSSYEQYF; cdr3_nt: TGTGCCAGCAGCGTAGGCGGCAGCTCCTACGAGCAGTACTTC
v_call: TRBV2; clone_size: -; d_call: -; j_call: TRBJ2-7; cdr3_aa: CASSQLGSYEQYF; cdr3_nt: TGTGCCAGCAGCCAACTAGGAAGCTACGAGCAGTACTTC
v_call: TRBV5-1; clone_size: -; d_call: -; j_call: TRBJ2-7; cdr3_aa: CASSLEGGYLYEQYF; cdr3_nt: TGCGCCAGCAGCTTGGAAGGGGGTTATCTTTACGAGCAGTACTTC
v_call: TRBV19; clone_size: -; d_call: TRBD1; j_call: TRBJ1-6; cdr3_aa: CASSVGTGSNSPLHF; cdr3_nt: TGTGCCAGTAGTGTGGGGACAGGGAGTAATTCACCCCTCCACTTT
v_call: TRBV6-6; clone_size: -; d_call: -; j_call: TRBJ2-7; cdr3_aa: CFFKQKAAYEQYF; cdr3_nt: TGTTTTTTCAAGCAGAAGGCGGCATACGAGCAGTACTTC
v_call: TRBV19; clone_size: -; d_call: -; j_call: TRBJ2-3; cdr3_aa: CASSPRGFPTDTQYF; cdr3_nt: TGTGCCAGTAGTCCCCGGGGGTTTCCCACAGATACGCAGTATTTT
v_call: TRBV6-6; clone_size: -; d_call: -; j_call: TRBJ2-1; cdr3_aa: CASSYGGDEQFF; cdr3_nt: TGTGCCAGCAGTTACGGAGGCGATGAGCAGTTCTTC
v_call: TRBV7-9; clone_size: -; d_call: TRBD1; j_call: TRBJ2-7; cdr3_aa: CASSFGTGGSEQYF; cdr3_nt: TGTGCCAGCAGCTTCGGGACAGGGGGAAGCGAGCAGTACTTC
v_call: TRBV29-1; clone_size: once; d_call: -; j_call: TRBJ1-2; cdr3_aa: CSVVGGEGYTF; cdr3_nt: TGCAGCGTCGTAGGGGGTGAAGGCTACACCTTC
v_call: TRBV5-4; clone_size: few; d_call: TRBD1; j_call: TRBJ2-1; cdr3_aa: CASSSGGHAKNNEQFF; cdr3_nt: TGTGCCAGCAGCTCAGGGGGACACGCGAAAAATAATGAGCAGTTCTTC
v_call: TRBV7-2; clone_size: -; d_call: TRBD2; j_call: TRBJ2-1; cdr3_aa: CASSFGSGGAKVNEQFF; cdr3_nt: TGTGCCAGCAGCTTCGGTAGCGGGGGGGCAAAAGTCAATGAGCAGTTCTTC
v_call: TRBV7-6; clone_size: -; d_call: -; j_call: TRBJ2-5; cdr3_aa: CASSLIGGGETQYF; cdr3_nt: TGTGCCAGCAGCTTAATAGGGGGTGGGGAGACCCAGTACTTC
v_call: TRBV30; clone_size: -; d_call: TRBD2; j_call: TRBJ2-5; cdr3_aa: CAWSKGLDQTQYF; cdr3_nt: TGTGCCTGGAGTAAAGGACTAGACCAGACCCAGTACTTC
v_call: TRBV7-2; clone_size: few; d_call: -; j_call: TRBJ1-2; cdr3_aa: CASSLATTGGTHTF; cdr3_nt: TGTGCCAGCAGCTTAGCCACCACGGGGGGTACCCACACCTTC
v_call: TRBV2; clone_size: -; d_call: -; j_call: TRBJ2-7; cdr3_aa: CASTPRTSSYEQYF; cdr3_nt: TGTGCCAGCACCCCCAGAACCAGCTCCTACGAGCAGTACTTC
v_call: TRBV7-8; clone_size: -; d_call: -; j_call: TRBJ2-7; cdr3_aa: CASSFTEVTYEQYF; cdr3_nt: TGTGCCAGCAGCTTTACAGAAGTCACGTACGAGCAGTACTTC
v_call: TRBV7-2; clone_size: -; d_call: TRBD1; j_call: TRBJ1-5; cdr3_aa: CASRGQAGQPQHF; cdr3_nt: TGTGCCAGCAGAGGACAGGCGGGTCAGCCCCAGCATTTT
v_call: TRBV9; clone_size: -; d_call: -; j_call: TRBJ2-5; cdr3_aa: CASSVGTFQETQYF; cdr3_nt: TGTGCCAGCAGCGTAGGAACATTCCAAGAGACCCAGTACTTC
v_call: TRBV7-3; clone_size: few; d_call: -; j_call: TRBJ2-1; cdr3_aa: CASSPIGGNSYNEQFF; cdr3_nt: TGTGCCAGCAGCCCGATCGGCGGGAACTCCTACAATGAGCAGTTCTTC
v_call: TRBV6-1; clone_size: few; d_call: -; j_call: TRBJ1-1; cdr3_aa: CASSAGTLNTEAFF; cdr3_nt: TGTGCCAGCAGTGCGGGAACATTGAACACTGAAGCTTTCTTT
v_call: TRBV18; clone_size: -; d_call: -; j_call: TRBJ1-5; cdr3_aa: CASSPIRAGTNQPQHF; cdr3_nt: TGTGCCAGCTCACCTATCCGTGCAGGGACAAATCAGCCCCAGCATTTT
v_call: TRBV5-1; clone_size: -; d_call: -; j_call: TRBJ2-7; cdr3_aa: CASSFQGYEQYF; cdr3_nt: TGCGCCAGCAGCTTCCAGGGCTACGAGCAGTACTTC
v_call: TRBV2; clone_size: once; d_call: -; j_call: TRBJ1-2; cdr3_aa: CASSESAGHYGYTF; cdr3_nt: TGTGCCAGCAGTGAATCGGCAGGGCACTATGGCTACACCTTC
v_call: TRBV19; clone_size: -; d_call: TRBD2; j_call: TRBJ2-1; cdr3_aa: CASSMSGGRYNEQFF; cdr3_nt: TGTGCCAGTAGTATGAGCGGGGGGCGTTACAATGAGCAGTTCTTC
v_call: TRBV5-3; clone_size: -; d_call: TRBD2; j_call: TRBJ2-7; cdr3_aa: CARSLSSGFYEQYF; cdr3_nt: TGTGCCAGAAGCTTGTCTAGCGGGTTTTACGAGCAGTACTTC
v_call: TRBV2; clone_size: -; d_call: TRBD1; j_call: TRBJ1-1; cdr3_aa: CASRDPRQGNTEAFF; cdr3_nt: TGTGCCAGCAGGGACCCCAGACAGGGGAACACTGAAGCTTTCTTT
v_call: TRBV6-1; clone_size: -; d_call: -; j_call: TRBJ2-2; cdr3_aa: CASKGYGGNTGELFF; cdr3_nt: TGTGCCAGCAAGGGGTACGGGGGTAACACCGGGGAGCTGTTTTTT
v_call: TRBV7-6; clone_size: -; d_call: TRBD2; j_call: TRBJ2-3; cdr3_aa: CASSPSGGGATDTQYF; cdr3_nt: TGTGCCAGCAGCCCTTCGGGCGGGGGGGCTACAGATACGCAGTATTTT
v_call: TRBV28; clone_size: -; d_call: TRBD2; j_call: TRBJ2-7; cdr3_aa: CASSPTSGGYEQYF; cdr3_nt: TGTGCCAGCAGCCCCACTAGCGGGGGATACGAGCAGTACTTC